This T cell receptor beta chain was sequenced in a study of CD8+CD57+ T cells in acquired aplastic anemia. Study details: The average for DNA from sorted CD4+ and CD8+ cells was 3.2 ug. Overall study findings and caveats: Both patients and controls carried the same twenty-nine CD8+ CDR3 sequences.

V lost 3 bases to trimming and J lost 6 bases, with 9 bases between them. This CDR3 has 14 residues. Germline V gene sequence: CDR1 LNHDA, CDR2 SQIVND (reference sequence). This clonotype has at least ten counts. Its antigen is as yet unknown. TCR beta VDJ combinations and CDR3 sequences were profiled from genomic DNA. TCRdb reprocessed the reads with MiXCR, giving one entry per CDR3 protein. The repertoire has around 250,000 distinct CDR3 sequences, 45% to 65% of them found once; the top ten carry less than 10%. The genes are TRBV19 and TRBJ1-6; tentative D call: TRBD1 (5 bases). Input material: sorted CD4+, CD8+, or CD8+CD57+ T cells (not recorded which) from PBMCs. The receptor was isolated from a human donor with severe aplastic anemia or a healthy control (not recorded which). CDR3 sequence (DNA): TGTGCCAGTAGTATCAACAGGTCTAATTCACCCCTCCACTTT. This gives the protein CASSINRSNSPLHF.